These 6 T cell receptor beta chains came from one sample sequenced in a study of shared clonotypes between healthy human individuals. TCRdb's table, derived via immunoSEQ multiplex PCR, lists solely in-frame clones and lacks some. The sample lists around 1,000,000 clones, roughly 80% seen once, with about 0.94% in the top ten. Material: memory CD4+ T cells from PBMCs. Documented subset: CD45RA-negative fraction. These receptors all stem from a man between 18 and 35 years old in good health. Some clones in this sample may be carry-over from other donors' samples.

The V call is TRBV4-3, the J call TRBJ1-4; D is uncertain. V lost 0 bases and J 8 bases, leaving 22 bases between the germline ends. CDR1 and CDR2 (germline): LGHNA, YSLEER. The length of the CDR3 is 18 residues. CDR3 nucleotide sequence: TGCGCCAGCAGCCAAGATCTCCACGGGATCCTGGGAGGGGAAAAACTGTTTTTT. Translating gives CASSQDLHGILGGEKLFF.

This clone was detected a few times. The rearrangement uses TRBV19 and TRBJ2-3, with 12 bases fitting TRBD2. Trimming took 2 bases from V and 3 from J; bases not matched to a gene: 6. This CDR3 is built from 17 residues. Germline V gene lookup returns CDR1 LNHDA and CDR2 SQIVND (reference sequence). CDR3 nucleotides: TGTGCCAGTAGTATACGGGCTAGCGGGAGGGCGACAGATACGCAGTATTTT. This translates into CASSIRASGRATDTQYF. Drawing the rest from reference TRBV19 and TRBJ2-3, the complete variable domain is DGGITQSPKYLFRKEGQNVTLSCEQNLNHDAMYWYRQDPGQGLRLIYYSQIVNDFQKGDIAEGYSVSREKKESFPLTVTSAQKNPTAFYLCASSIRASGRATDTQYFGPGTRLTVL.

The gene calls are TRBV5-4 and TRBJ2-3; TRBD2 aligns across 9 bases. V lost 5 bases to trimming and J lost 0 bases; unmatched junction nucleotides: 7. The length of the CDR3 is 16 residues. CDR1 and CDR2 from the germline V gene are SGHNT and YYREEE (reference sequence). The CDR3 is CASSSGSLLSTDTQYF. As DNA, the CDR3 is TGTGCCAGCAGTAGCGGGAGCCTACTTAGCACAGATACGCAGTATTTT.

The chain employs TRBV14 and TRBJ2-3; D not certain. Trimming left V 5 bases short and J 0 bases short, with 15 bases between. CDR3 length: 16 amino acids. CDR1 and CDR2 (germline): SGHDN, FVKESK. The CDR3 nucleotides are TGTGCCAGCAGCTCCTTACGGAGCCTTAGCACAGATACGCAGTATTTT. It codes for CASSSLRSLSTDTQYF.

The gene calls are TRBV19 and TRBJ1-2; D is possibly TRBD1 (5 bases). The CDR3 extends over 14 amino acids. Trimming pared 4 bases from V and 10 bases from J, leaving 19 bases between. Germline CDR1 reads LNHDA; CDR2 reads SQIVND (reference sequence). The CDR3: CASSTPGLNAHYTF. The CDR3 nucleotides read TGTGCCAGTAGTACCCCGGGACTCAATGCGCACTACACCTTC.

Note on this clone: The sample contains more than one DNA sequence encoding this CDR3. This chain uses TRBV20-1 with TRBJ2-1; no clear D. Trimming pared 4 bases from V and 7 bases from J, leaving 5 bases between. CDR1 is DFQATT, CDR2 SNEGSKA, per germline (reference sequence). The CDR3 consists of 10 residues. CDR3: CSAKNNEQFF. CDR3 nucleotide sequence: TGCAGTGCTAAAAATAATGAGCAGTTCTTC.